Listed here are 19 T cell receptor beta chains from one sample, sequenced in a study of shared T cell receptors in the human thymus. Generated by immunoSEQ multiplex PCR, the TCRdb table keeps only in-frame clones and is missing some. The table has about 730,000 clones, around 85% seen once. In addition, the sample was reused for a study of human thymus T cells.

Sequenced material: thymocytes. Source of these receptors: a girl younger than two with a congenital heart defect.

V gene TRBV4-3 combines with J gene TRBJ2-1, with 8 nucleotides matching TRBD1. This CDR3 spans 16 amino acids. CDR1 is LGHNA, CDR2 YSLEER, per germline. The trim removed 2 bases at V and 7 bases at J, leaving 10 bases unmatched. CDR3: CASSQKGAGGMNEQFF. The DNA for the CDR3 is TGCGCCAGCAGCCAAAAGGGGGCAGGGGGCATGAATGAGCAGTTCTTC.

This clone was seen more than once but under ten times. The V gene is TRBV14, the J gene TRBJ2-3; D unclear. The V and J ends lost 4 bases and 2 bases respectively, with 4 bases between them. This CDR3 spans 12 amino acids. CDR1 and CDR2 from the germline V gene are SGHDN and FVKESK. The CDR3 reads CASSPHTDTQYF. CDR3 nucleotides: TGTGCCAGCAGCCCACACACAGATACGCAGTATTTT.

This clone was counted only a few times. The chain joins TRBV4-1 to TRBJ2-5; D is perhaps TRBD1 (6 bases). Per the germline V gene, CDR1 is MGHRA and CDR2 is YSYEKL. This CDR3 is built from 16 residues. Trimming pared 0 bases from V and 2 bases from J, leaving 13 bases between. CDR3 in amino acids: CASSQDRGQKQETQYF. The CDR3 bases are TGCGCCAGCAGCCAAGATAGAGGACAGAAACAAGAGACCCAGTACTTC.

Details on this clone: An end of the junction does not agree with germline; a read error may underlie this. The genes are TRBV10-3 and TRBJ1-4; D is ambiguous. There are 15 residues in the CDR3. Germline lookup yields CDR1 ENHRY and CDR2 SYGVKD. CDR3: CAIGESAATNEKLFF. Here the CDR3 DNA reads TGTGCCATCGGTGAGAGCGCGGCAACTAATGAAAAACTGTTTTTT.

V and J are TRBV28 and TRBJ2-3, with TRBD1 as a possible D gene (5 bases). The V and J ends lost 2 bases and 4 bases respectively, with 10 bases between them. The CDR3 extends over 14 amino acids. The germline V gene has CDR1 MDHEN and CDR2 SYDVKM. The CDR3 is CASSLRGWADTQYF. The DNA of the CDR3 is TGTGCCAGCAGTTTAAGGGGATGGGCAGATACGCAGTATTTT.

Only one count was recorded for this clone. The J gene is TRBJ1-6, the V gene TRBV7-9; the D gene is possibly TRBD1 (5 bases). Trimming left V 5 bases short and J 7 bases short, with 15 bases between. There are 15 residues in the CDR3. CDR1 is SEHNR, CDR2 FQNEAQ, per germline (reference sequence). The CDR3 loop reads CASSGTGTSNSPLHF. CDR3 nucleotides: TGTGCCAGCAGCGGAACCGGGACTTCAAATTCACCCCTCCACTTT.

The gene calls are TRBV4-3 and TRBJ2-3, with TRBD2 matching 8 bases. CDR1 LGHNA and CDR2 YSLEER come from the germline V gene. V was pared by 4 bases and J by 1 base, with 7 bases of the junction left unmatched. The CDR3 totals 16 residues. The CDR3 loop is CASSLGSGGGTDTQYF. The CDR3 DNA reads TGCGCCAGCAGCCTGGGTTCGGGGGGGGGCACAGATACGCAGTATTTT.

The chain uses TRBV18 and TRBJ1-6; 8 positions agree with TRBD1. CDR1 is KGHSH and CDR2 is LQKENI in the germline V gene. V gave up 3 bases and J gave up 9 bases; unmatched junction bases: 10. There are 16 residues in the CDR3. The CDR3 loop is CASSPLGGTGGSPLHF. CDR3 nucleotides: TGTGCCAGCTCACCCCTGGGGGGGACAGGCGGTTCACCCCTCCACTTT.

The chain couples TRBV7-2 to TRBJ2-5, with TRBD2 identical over 11 bases. Germline V lookup: CDR1 SGHTA, CDR2 FQGNSA. The CDR3 length is 18 residues. Trimming removed 0 bases from V and 1 base from J; junction bases left unmatched: 7. This chain's CDR3 is CASSLARVGLAAQETQYF. CDR3 sequence (DNA): TGTGCCAGCAGCTTAGCGCGGGTGGGACTAGCGGCCCAAGAGACCCAGTACTTC.

The chain joins TRBV14 to TRBJ1-1, with TRBD1 identical over 8 bases. CDR3 length: 15 amino acids. J lost 3 bases, V lost 4 bases, and 7 bases had no gene match. The germline V gene has CDR1 SGHDN and CDR2 FVKESK. CDR3 DNA: TGTGCCAGCAGCCCTAACAGGGGGGGTTACACTGAAGCTTTCTTT. Translation gives CASSPNRGGYTEAFF.

The rearrangement uses TRBV4-3 and TRBJ2-1; no firm D call. Germline V CDR1 and CDR2: LGHNA, YSLEER. V was clipped by 0 bases and J by 7 bases, with 7 bases between them. The CDR3 length is 13 residues. In DNA form, the CDR3 reads TGCGCCAGCAGCCAAGATCACAGAAATGAGCAGTTCTTC. Amino acids: CASSQDHRNEQFF.

This chain connects TRBV15 to TRBJ1-4; D uncertain. Trimming pared 5 bases from V and 0 bases from J, leaving 13 bases between. Germline V gene data show CDR1 as LNHNV and CDR2 as YYDKDF (reference sequence). CDR3 length: 16 amino acids. CDR3 DNA: TGTGCCACCAGCGAGGCCCTTCCTGCAACTAATGAAAAACTGTTTTTT. Residues: CATSEALPATNEKLFF. Using reference TRBV15 and TRBJ1-4 for the parts outside the CDR3, the full variable domain is DAMVIQNPRYQVTQFGKPVTLSCSQTLNHNVMYWYQQKSSQAPKLLFHYYDKDFNNEADTPDNFQSRRPNTSFCFLDIRSPGLGDTAMYLCATSEALPATNEKLFFGSGTQLSVL.

The V call is TRBV19, the J call TRBJ2-5; 10 bases line up with TRBD2. Germline values: CDR1 LNHDA, CDR2 SQIVND (reference sequence). Losses at the gene ends were 2 bases for V and 2 bases for J; bases not matched to a gene: 2. The CDR3 has 15 amino acids. The CDR3 region has the DNA TGTGCCAGTAGTATAAGCGGGGGGGCTCAAGAGACCCAGTACTTC. Encoded protein: CASSISGGAQETQYF.

V is TRBV19 and J is TRBJ2-1; TRBD1 agrees at 8 bases. The CDR3 consists of 16 residues. Losses at the gene ends were 2 bases for V and 5 bases for J; bases not matched to a gene: 8. CDR1 and CDR2 from the germline V gene are LNHDA and SQIVND (reference sequence). CDR3 nucleotide sequence: TGTGCCAGTAGTATAAATTTCAGGGGGCGCGACAATGAGCAGTTCTTC. Translation gives CASSINFRGRDNEQFF.

The chain carries TRBV11-2 and TRBJ2-1, with D unresolved. This CDR3 is built from 11 residues. Trimming cost V 6 bases and J 11 bases, with 11 bases left between them. Looked up from germline, CDR1 is SGHAT and CDR2 is FQNNGV. CDR3 amino acids: CASRAVTQQFF. CDR3 nucleotide sequence: TGTGCCAGCAGGGCGGTTACCCAGCAGTTCTTC.

The rearrangement uses TRBV27 and TRBJ1-4, with 9 bases aligning to TRBD1. CDR3 length: 16 residues. Germline assignment: CDR1 MNHEY and CDR2 SMNVEV (reference sequence). After removal of 5 bases from V and 12 bases from J, the junction contained 16 bases not matched to a gene. CDR3 nucleotides: TGTGCCAGCAGTCATAGTCCGGGACAGGGCCCTTCGGAACTGTTTTTT. It encodes CASSHSPGQGPSELFF.

This sequence joins TRBV29-1 and TRBJ2-1, with TRBD2 matching 8 bases. The germline gives CDR1 SQVTM, CDR2 ANQGSEA. The CDR3 contains 18 residues. With V trimmed by 1 base and J by 0 bases, 11 bases remained unmatched. CDR3 sequence (DNA): TGCAGCGTTGAAGCCGCCCCTAGCGGGCAAAGCTCCTACAATGAGCAGTTCTTC. Its translation is CSVEAAPSGQSSYNEQFF.

The genes are TRBV4-1 and TRBJ2-7; 9 bases align to TRBD1. The CDR3 runs 16 residues. Germline V gives CDR1 MGHRA, CDR2 YSYEKL. The V gene end was trimmed by 1 base and the J gene end by 3 bases; junction bases not matched to a gene: 7. CDR3 in DNA: TGCGCCAGCAGCCAAGTGCTGGACAGGGGCCTCTACGAGCAGTACTTC. Its translation: CASSQVLDRGLYEQYF.

The V call is TRBV4-2, the J call TRBJ1-2; 12 bases line up with TRBD1. Looked up from germline, CDR1 is LGHNA and CDR2 is YNFKEQ. Germline trimming cut 2 bases from V and 8 bases from J; bases unmatched to any gene: 15. This CDR3 spans 18 amino acids. CDR3 DNA sequence: TGTGCCAGCAGCCAATGGTCCGGGACAGGGGGCCTTCAGGGCGGCTACACCTTC. Its translation is CASSQWSGTGGLQGGYTF.